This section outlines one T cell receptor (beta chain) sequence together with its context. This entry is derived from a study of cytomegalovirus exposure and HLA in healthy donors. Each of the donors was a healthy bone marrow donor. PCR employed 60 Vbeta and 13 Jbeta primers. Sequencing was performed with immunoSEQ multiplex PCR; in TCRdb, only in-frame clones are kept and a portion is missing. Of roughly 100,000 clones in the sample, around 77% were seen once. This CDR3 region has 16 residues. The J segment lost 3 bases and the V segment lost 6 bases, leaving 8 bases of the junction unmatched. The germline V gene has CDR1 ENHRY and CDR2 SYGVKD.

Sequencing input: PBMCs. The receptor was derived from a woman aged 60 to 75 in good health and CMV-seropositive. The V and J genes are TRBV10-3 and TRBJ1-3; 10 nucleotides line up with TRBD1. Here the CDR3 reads CAIRERQGASGNTIYF. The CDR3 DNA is TGTGCCATCAGGGAAAGACAGGGGGCAAGTGGAAACACCATATATTTT.